This record looks at one T cell receptor (beta chain) sequence and its context. These data belong to a study of human T cells and chemical hapten exposure. MiXCR was run by TCRdb on the RACE reads, yielding one entry per CDR3 protein. The sample carries about 190,000 distinct CDR3 sequences, more than 20% recorded once. The time point: patch test 3, about 24 weeks after DPC sensitization. The treatment denotes: therapeutic diphenylcyclopropenone sensitization with weekly scalp DPC. Researchers sampled blood before each patch test went on. Germline CDR1 MNHEY, CDR2 SMNVEV (reference sequence). This CDR3 spans 16 amino acids. Trimming took 5 bases from V and 2 from J, leaving 16 bases between them.

The receptor was derived from a middle-aged woman with alopecia areata. Some clones in this sample may be carry-over from other donors' samples. Sample: whole blood, taken in connection with sensitization to the hapten diphenylcyclopropenone (DPC). V gene TRBV27 combines with J gene TRBJ2-1; D gene ambiguous. The CDR3 is CASSGPGVLTYNEQFF. The CDR3 region has the DNA TGTGCCAGCAGTGGCCCCGGCGTATTGACCTACAATGAGCAGTTCTTC.